Included here is one T cell receptor beta chain sequence, with context. Antigen unknown. Naive CD8 T cell sorting was performed on the CD8+CD4-CCR7+CD45RA+ phenotype. The CDR3 runs 15 residues. J lost 4 bases, V lost 4 bases, and 8 bases had no gene match. Germline-derived CDR1 and CDR2 are SGHRS and YFSETQ. The record originates from a study of molecular identifiers for immune sequencing clone quantification. Findings of the study overall: Barcode-sharing identical TCR molecules could underestimate highly expanded clone sizes. Clones above 20 RNA copies contained over 97% of effector molecules but under 1% of naive ones.

Bulk TCR libraries were made with methods that had been previously described and with listed TCR primers. TCRdb re-called the PCR reads with MiXCR, one entry per CDR3 protein. The sample has over 600,000 distinct CDR3 sequences; just under 20% are singletons. The sequence was obtained from a human donor in good health. Some libraries in this study had Jurkat cell RNA spiked in. This sequence joins TRBV5-1 and TRBJ1-1; TRBD1 matches at 9 bases. The sequenced sample consisted of naive CD8+ T cells from blood, with Jurkat cell RNA spiked in. Subset given: FACS-sorted CD8+CD4-CCR7+CD45RA+ naive T cells. Written as DNA, the CDR3 is TGCGCCAGCAGCGCACAATCGACAGGGGGCACTGAAGCTTTCTTT. Protein sequence: CASSAQSTGGTEAFF. The whole variable domain, filled in from reference TRBV5-1 and TRBJ1-1, reads KAGVTQTPRYLIKTRGQQVTLSCSPISGHRSVSWYQQTPGQGLQFLFEYFSETQRNKGNFPGRFSGRQFSNSRSEMNVSTLELGDSALYLCASSAQSTGGTEAFFGQGTRLTVV.